This TCR beta chain was captured by sequencing in a study of blood T cell repertoires in COVID-19. Looked up from germline, CDR1 is SGHNT and CDR2 is YYREEE (reference sequence). There are 19 residues in the CDR3. The trim removed 2 bases at V and 7 bases at J, leaving 14 bases unmatched. Authors' processing steps: By means of reference gene primer amplification, nucleated cell counts were estimated. Assay used: immunoSEQ multiplex PCR; TCRdb lists only in-frame clones, some missing. Clonal size and the V and J genes are those of that table, whereas D and trimming came from the DNA. The sample lists some 53,000 clones, about 90% occurring once.

The sample was peripheral blood. This receptor was taken from a human donor with active COVID-19. The donor label of this sample is uncertain. The chain couples TRBV5-4 to TRBJ2-1; TRBD2 agrees at 14 bases. CDR3 residues: CASSFEGLAGAELYNEQFF. Here the CDR3 DNA reads TGTGCCAGCAGCTTTGAGGGACTAGCGGGGGCAGAATTATATAATGAGCAGTTCTTC.